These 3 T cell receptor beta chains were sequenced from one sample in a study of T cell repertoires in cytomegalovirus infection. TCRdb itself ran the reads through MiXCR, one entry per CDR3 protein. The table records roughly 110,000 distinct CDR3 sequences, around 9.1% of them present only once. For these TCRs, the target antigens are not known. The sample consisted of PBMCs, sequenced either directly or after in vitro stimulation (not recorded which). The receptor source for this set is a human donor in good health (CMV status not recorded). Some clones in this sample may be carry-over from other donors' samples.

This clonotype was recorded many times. DNA of the CDR3: TGTGCCAGCACCATCAATGCGTTTGGCACAGATACGCAGTATTTT. Translated, it gives CASTINAFGTDTQYF. The chain has TRBV11-2 and TRBJ2-3; D is ambiguous. The germline V gene has CDR1 SGHAT and CDR2 FQNNGV. With 7 bases removed from V and 1 base from J, the gap between germline ends came to 15 bases. This CDR3 contains 15 residues. Using reference TRBV11-2 and TRBJ2-3 for the parts outside the CDR3, the full variable domain is EAGVAQSPRYKIIEKRQSVAFWCNPISGHATLYWYQQILGQGPKLLIQFQNNGVVDDSQLPKDRFSAERLKGVDSTLKIQPAKLEDSAVYLCASTINAFGTDTQYFGPGTRLTVL.

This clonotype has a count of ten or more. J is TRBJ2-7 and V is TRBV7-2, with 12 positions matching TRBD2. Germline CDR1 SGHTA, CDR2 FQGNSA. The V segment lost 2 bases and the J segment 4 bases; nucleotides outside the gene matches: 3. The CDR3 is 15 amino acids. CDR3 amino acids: CASSLSSGRGYEQYF. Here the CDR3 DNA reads TGTGCCAGCAGCTTATCTAGCGGGAGGGGGTACGAGCAGTACTTC.

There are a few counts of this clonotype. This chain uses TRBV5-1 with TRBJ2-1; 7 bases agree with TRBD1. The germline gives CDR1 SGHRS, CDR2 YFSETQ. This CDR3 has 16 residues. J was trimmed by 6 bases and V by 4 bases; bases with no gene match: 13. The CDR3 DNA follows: TGCGCCAGCAGCGAGACAGGGTTCGGGCAGGTCAATGAGCAGTTCTTC. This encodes CASSETGFGQVNEQFF.